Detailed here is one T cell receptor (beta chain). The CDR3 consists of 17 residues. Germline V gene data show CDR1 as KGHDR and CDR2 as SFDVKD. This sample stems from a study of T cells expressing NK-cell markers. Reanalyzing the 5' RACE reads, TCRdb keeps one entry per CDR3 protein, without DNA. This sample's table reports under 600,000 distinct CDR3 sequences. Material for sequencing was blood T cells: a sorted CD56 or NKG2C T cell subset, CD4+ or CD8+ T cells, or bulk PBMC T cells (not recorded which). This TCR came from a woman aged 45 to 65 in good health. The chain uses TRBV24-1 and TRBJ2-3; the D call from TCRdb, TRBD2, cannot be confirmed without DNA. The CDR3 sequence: CATQTGTSGRATDTQYF.